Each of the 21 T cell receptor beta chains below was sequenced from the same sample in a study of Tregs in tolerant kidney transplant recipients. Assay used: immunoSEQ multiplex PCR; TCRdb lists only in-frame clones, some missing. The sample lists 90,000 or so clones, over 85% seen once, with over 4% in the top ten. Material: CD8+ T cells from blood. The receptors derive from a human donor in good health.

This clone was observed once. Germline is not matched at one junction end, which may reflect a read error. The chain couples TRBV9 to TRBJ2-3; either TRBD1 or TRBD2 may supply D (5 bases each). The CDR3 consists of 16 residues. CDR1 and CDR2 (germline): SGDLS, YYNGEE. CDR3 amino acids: CASSANPGRSKDTQYF. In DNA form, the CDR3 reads TGTGCCAGCAGCGCAAACCCGGGACGGAGCAAAGATACGCAGTATTTT.

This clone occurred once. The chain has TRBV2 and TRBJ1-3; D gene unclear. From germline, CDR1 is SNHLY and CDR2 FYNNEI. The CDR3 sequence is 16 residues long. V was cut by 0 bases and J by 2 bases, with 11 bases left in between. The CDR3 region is CASSEARTATGNTIYF. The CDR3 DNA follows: TGTGCCAGCAGTGAAGCGCGAACAGCTACTGGAAACACCATATATTTT.

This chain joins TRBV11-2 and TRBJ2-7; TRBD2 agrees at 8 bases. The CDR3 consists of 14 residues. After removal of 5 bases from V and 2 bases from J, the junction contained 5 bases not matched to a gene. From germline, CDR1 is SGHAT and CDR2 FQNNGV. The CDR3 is CASSHSGVAYEQYF. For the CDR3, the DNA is TGTGCCAGCAGCCATAGCGGGGTGGCCTACGAGCAGTACTTC.

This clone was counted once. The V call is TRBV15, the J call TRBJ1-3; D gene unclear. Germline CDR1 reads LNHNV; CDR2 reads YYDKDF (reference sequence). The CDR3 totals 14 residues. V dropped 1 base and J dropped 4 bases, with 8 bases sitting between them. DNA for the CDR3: TGTGCCACCAGCAGAGTTGGGGAGGGAAACACCATATATTTT. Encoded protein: CATSRVGEGNTIYF.

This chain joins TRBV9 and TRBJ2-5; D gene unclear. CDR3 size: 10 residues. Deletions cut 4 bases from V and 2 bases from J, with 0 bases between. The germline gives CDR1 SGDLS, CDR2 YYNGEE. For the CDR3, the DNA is TGTGCCAGCAGCCAAGAGACCCAGTACTTC. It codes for CASSQETQYF.

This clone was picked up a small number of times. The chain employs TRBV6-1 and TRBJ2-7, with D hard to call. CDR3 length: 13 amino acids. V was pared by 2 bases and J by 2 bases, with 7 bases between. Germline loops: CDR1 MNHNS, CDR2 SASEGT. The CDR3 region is CASSETETYEQYF. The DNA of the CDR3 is TGTGCCAGCAGTGAAACGGAAACCTACGAGCAGTACTTC.

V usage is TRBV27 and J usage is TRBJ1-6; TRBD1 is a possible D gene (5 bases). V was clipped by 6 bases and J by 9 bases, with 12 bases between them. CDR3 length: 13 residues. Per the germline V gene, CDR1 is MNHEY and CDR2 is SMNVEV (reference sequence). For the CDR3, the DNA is TGTGCCAGCAGCCTGCTCGGGGGTTCACCCCTCCACTTT. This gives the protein CASSLLGGSPLHF.

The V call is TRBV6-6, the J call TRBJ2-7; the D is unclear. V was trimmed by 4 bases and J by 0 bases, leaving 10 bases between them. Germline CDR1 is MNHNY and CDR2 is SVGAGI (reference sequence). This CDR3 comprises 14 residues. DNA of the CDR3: TGTGCCAGCAGTTTCGACTGGAGCTCCTACGAGCAGTACTTC. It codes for CASSFDWSSYEQYF.

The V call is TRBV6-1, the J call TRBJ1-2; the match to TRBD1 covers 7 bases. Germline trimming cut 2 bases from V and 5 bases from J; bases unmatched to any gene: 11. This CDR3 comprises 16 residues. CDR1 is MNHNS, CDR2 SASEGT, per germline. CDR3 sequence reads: CASSEYGTAPAYGYTF. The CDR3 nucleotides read TGTGCCAGCAGTGAATATGGGACAGCCCCGGCTTATGGCTACACCTTC.

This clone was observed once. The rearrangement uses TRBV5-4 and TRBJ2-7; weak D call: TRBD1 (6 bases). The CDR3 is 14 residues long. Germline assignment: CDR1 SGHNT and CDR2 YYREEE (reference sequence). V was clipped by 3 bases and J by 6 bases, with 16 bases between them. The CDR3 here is CASSSNRARIEQYF. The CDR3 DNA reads TGTGCCAGCAGCTCGAACAGGGCCCGGATCGAGCAGTACTTC.

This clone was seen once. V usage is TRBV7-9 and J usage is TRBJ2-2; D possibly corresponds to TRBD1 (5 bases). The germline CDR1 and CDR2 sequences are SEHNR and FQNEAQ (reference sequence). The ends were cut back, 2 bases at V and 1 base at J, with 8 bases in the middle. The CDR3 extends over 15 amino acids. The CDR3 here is CASSLPQGNTGELFF. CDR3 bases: TGTGCCAGCAGCTTACCCCAGGGGAACACCGGGGAGCTGTTTTTT.

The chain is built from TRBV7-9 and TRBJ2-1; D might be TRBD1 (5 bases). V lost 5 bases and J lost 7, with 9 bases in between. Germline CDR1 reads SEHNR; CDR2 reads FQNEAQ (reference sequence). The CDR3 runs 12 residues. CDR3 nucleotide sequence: TGTGCCAGCAGCAGACAGTCTAATGAGCAGTTCTTC. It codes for CASSRQSNEQFF.

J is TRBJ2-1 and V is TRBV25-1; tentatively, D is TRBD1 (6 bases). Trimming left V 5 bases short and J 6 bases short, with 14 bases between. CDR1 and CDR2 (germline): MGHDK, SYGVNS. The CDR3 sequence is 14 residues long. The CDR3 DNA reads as TGTGCCAGCAGTCCCCCGGGACACCCCAATGAGCAGTTCTTC. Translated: CASSPPGHPNEQFF.

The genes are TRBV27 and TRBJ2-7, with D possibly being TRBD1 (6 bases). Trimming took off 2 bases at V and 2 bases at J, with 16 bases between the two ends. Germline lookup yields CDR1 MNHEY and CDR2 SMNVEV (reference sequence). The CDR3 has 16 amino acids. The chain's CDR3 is CASSLEGVGTTYEQYF. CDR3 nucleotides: TGTGCCAGCAGTTTAGAGGGGGTTGGGACCACCTACGAGCAGTACTTC.

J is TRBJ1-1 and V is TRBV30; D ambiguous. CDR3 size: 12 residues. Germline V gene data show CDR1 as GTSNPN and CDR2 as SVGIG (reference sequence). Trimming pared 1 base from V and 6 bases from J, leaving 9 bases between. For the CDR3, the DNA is TGTGCCTGGAGTGATCTCTGGGCTGAAGCTTTCTTT. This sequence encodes CAWSDLWAEAFF.

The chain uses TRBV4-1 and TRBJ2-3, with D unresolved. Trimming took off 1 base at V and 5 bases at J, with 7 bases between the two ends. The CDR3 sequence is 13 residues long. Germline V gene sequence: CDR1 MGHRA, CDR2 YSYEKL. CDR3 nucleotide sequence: TGCGCCAGCAGCCAAGTGTTAGGAGATACGCAGTATTTT. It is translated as CASSQVLGDTQYF.

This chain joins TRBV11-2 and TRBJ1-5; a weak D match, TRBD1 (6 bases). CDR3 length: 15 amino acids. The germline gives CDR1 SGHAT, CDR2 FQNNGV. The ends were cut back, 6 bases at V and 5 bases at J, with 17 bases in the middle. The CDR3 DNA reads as TGTGCCAGCAGGGCGACACAGGGCGAGGATCAGCCCCAGCATTTT. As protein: CASRATQGEDQPQHF. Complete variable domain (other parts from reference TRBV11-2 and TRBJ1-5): EAGVAQSPRYKIIEKRQSVAFWCNPISGHATLYWYQQILGQGPKLLIQFQNNGVVDDSQLPKDRFSAERLKGVDSTLKIQPAKLEDSAVYLCASRATQGEDQPQHFGDGTRLSIL.

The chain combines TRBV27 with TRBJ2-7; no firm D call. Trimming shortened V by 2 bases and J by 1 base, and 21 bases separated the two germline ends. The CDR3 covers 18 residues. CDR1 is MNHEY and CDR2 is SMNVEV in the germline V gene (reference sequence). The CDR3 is CASSLLESWEGPSYEQYF. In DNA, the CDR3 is TGTGCCAGCAGTTTACTGGAATCCTGGGAAGGACCTTCCTACGAGCAGTACTTC.

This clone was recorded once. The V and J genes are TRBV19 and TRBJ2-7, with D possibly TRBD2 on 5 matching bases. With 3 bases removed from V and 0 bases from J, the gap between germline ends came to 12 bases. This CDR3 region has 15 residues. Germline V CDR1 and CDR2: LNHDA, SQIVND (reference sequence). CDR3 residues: CASSIGGLHSYEQYF. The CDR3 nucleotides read TGTGCCAGTAGTATTGGCGGGCTCCACTCCTACGAGCAGTACTTC.

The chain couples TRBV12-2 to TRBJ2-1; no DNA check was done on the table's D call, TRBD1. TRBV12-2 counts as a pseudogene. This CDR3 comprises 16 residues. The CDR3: CASRLVRGPAYNEQFF. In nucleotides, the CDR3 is TGTGCAAGTCGCTTAGTAAGGGGGCCCGCCTACAATGAGCAGTTCTTC.

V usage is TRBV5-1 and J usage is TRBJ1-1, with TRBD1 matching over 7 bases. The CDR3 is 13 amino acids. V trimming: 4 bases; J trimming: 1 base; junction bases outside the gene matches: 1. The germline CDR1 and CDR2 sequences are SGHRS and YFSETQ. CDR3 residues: CASSRTGNTEAFF. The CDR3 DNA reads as TGCGCCAGCAGCCGGACAGGGAACACTGAAGCTTTCTTT.